This T cell receptor beta chain emerged from a study of T-cell memory formation after mild COVID-19. The study, taken as a whole, reports: Some SARS-CoV-2-responding clones were already detected in memory before infection. SARS-CoV-2 specificity of second-wave clones peaking day 37 was unconfirmed.

Regarding this clonotype: Antigen: not known.

TCRdb processed the 5' RACE reads anew with MiXCR; each CDR3 protein has one entry. This sample yields approximately 500,000 distinct CDR3 sequences, of which roughly 25% are seen a single time; roughly an eighth belongs to the top ten. Trimming took off 0 bases at V and 5 bases at J, with 11 bases between the two ends. Germline lookup yields CDR1 MNHEY and CDR2 SVGAGI. This CDR3 has 15 amino acids. The V gene is TRBV6-5, the J gene TRBJ1-5; possibly TRBD1 for D (5 bases). The TCR originated in an adult woman who had mild COVID-19 (a few samples of this study predate the infection). Cell type and time point are not known. Sequences were obtained from PBMCs or a T cell subset sorted from them (not recorded which). CDR3 bases: TGTGCCAGCAGTTACTCGAGAGGGGTGGATCAGCCCCAGCATTTT. It encodes CASSYSRGVDQPQHF.